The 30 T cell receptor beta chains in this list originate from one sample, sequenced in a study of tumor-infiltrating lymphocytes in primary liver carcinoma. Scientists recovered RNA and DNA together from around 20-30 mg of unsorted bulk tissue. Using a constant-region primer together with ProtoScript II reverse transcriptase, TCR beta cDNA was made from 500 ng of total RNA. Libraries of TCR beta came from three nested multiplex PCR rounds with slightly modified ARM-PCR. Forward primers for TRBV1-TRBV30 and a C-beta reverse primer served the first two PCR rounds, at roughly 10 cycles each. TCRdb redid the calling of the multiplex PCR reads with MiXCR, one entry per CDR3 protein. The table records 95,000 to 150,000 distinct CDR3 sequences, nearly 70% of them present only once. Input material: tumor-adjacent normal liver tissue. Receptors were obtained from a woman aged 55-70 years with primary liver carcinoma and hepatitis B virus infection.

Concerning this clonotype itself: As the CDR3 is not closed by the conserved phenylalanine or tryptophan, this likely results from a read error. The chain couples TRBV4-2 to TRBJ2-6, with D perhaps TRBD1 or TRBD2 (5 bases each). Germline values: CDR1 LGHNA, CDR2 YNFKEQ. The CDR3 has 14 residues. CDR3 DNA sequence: TGTGCCAGCAGCCAAGGGACTGGGGCCAACATCCTGACTTTA. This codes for CASSQGTGANILTL.

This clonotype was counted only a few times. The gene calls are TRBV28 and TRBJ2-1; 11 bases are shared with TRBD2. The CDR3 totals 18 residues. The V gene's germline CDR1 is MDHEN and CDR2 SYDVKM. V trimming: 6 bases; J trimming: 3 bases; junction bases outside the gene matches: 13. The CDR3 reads CASRPTTGLAANYNEQFF. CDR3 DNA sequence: TGTGCCAGCAGGCCAACTACGGGACTAGCGGCTAACTACAATGAGCAGTTCTTC.

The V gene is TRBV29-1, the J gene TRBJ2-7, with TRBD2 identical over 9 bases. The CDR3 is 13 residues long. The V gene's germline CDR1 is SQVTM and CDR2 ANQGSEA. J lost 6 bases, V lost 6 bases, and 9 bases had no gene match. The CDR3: CSVERISGSEQYF. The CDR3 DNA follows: TGCAGCGTCGAGCGGATTAGCGGGAGCGAGCAGTACTTC.

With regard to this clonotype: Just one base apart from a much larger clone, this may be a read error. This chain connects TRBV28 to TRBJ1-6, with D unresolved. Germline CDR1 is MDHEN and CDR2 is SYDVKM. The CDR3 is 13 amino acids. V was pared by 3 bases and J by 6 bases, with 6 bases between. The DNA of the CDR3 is TGTGCCAGCAGTTTGGGCGTTAATTCACCCCTCCACTTT. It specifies CASSLGVNSPLHF.

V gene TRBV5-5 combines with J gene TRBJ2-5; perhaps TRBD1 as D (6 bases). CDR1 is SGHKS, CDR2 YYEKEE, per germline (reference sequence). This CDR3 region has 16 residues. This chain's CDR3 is CSSSLAPSDSRGTQYF. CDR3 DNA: TGTTCTAGCAGCTTGGCCCCCTCGGACAGCAGGGGGACCCAGTACTTC.

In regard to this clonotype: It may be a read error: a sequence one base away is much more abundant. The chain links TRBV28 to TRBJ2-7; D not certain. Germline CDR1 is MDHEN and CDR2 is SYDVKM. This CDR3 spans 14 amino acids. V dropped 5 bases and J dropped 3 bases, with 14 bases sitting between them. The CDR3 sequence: CASSAPRHSYEQYF. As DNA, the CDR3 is TGTGCCAGCAGTGCACCGAGACACAGCTACGAGCAGTACTTC.

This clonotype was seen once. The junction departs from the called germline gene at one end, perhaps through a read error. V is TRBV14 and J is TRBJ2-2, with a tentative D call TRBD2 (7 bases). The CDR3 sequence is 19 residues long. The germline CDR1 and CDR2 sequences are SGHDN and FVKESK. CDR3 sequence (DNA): TGTGCCAGCAGTCAAGACCATCGACGGGGGGCGCAGAACACCGTGGAGCTGTTTTTT. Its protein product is CASSQDHRRGAQNTVELFF.

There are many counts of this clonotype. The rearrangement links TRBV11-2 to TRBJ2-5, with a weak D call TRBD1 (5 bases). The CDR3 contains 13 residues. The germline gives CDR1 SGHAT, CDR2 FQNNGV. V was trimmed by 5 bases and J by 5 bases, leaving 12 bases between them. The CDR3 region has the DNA TGTGCCAGCAGCGCAGGGTTGGGGGAGACCCAGTACTTC. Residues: CASSAGLGETQYF.

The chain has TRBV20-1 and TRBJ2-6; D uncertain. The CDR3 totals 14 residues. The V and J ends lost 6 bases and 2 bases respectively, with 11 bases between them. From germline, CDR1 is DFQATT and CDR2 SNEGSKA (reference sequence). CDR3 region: CSAIQDTGANVLTF. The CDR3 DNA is TGCAGTGCCATTCAGGATACTGGGGCCAACGTCCTGACTTTC.

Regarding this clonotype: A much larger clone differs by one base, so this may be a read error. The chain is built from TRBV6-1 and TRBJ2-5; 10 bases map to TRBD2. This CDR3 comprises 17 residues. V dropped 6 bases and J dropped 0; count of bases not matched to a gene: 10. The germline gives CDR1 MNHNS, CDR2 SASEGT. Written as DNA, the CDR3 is TGTGCCAGCAGGGGTAGGCTAGCGGGAGAGTACCAAGAGACCCAGTACTTC. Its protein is CASRGRLAGEYQETQYF.

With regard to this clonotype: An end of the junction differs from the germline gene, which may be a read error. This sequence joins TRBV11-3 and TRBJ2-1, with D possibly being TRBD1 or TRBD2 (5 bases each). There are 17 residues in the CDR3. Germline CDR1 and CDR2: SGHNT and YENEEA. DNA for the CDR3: TGTGCCAGCAGCTTAGGTCGAGGGGAGTGGGGTGTCTATGAGCGGTTCTTC. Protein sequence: CASSLGRGEWGVYERFF.

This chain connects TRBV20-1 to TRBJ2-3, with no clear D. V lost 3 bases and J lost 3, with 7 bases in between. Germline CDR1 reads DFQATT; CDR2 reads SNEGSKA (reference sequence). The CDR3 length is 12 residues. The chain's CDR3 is CSASRATDTQYF. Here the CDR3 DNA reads TGCAGTGCTAGTAGGGCGACAGATACGCAGTATTTT.

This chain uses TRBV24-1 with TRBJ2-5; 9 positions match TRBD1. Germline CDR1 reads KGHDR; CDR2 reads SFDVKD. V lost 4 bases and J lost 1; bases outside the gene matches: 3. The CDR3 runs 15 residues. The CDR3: CATSDPDRGQETQYF. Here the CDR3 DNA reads TGTGCCACCAGTGACCCGGACAGGGGCCAAGAGACCCAGTACTTC.

The CDR3 reads CASSFSGRARGTQYF. Here the CDR3 DNA reads TGTGCCAGCAGCTTTAGCGGGAGGGCCCGTGGTACGCAGTATTTT. The chain is built from TRBV7-2 and TRBJ2-3; 11 bases align to TRBD2. This CDR3 contains 15 residues. The J segment lost 8 bases and the V segment lost 3 bases, leaving 7 bases of the junction unmatched. Per the germline V gene, CDR1 is SGHTA and CDR2 is FQGNSA.

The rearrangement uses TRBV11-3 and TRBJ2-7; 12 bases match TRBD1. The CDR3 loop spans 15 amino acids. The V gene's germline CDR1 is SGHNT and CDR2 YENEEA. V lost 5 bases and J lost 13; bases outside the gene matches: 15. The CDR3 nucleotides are TGTGCCAGCAGCCCCGGGACAGGGGGCAACTACGAGGGATACTTC. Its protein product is CASSPGTGGNYEGYF.

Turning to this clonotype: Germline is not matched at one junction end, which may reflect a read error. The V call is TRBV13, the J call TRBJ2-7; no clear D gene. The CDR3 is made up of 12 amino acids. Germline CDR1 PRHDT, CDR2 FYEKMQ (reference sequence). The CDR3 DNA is TGTGCCGGCAGCTTAGGGCCCTACGAACAGTACTTC. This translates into CAGSLGPYEQYF.

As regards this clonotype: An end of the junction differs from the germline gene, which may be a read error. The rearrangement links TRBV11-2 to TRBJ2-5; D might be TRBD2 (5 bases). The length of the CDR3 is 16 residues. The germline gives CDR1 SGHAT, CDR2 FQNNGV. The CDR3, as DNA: TGTGCCATCAGCTACTCCCGTGGTAGTGGGAGAGGGACCCAGTACTTC. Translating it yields CAISYSRGSGRGTQYF.

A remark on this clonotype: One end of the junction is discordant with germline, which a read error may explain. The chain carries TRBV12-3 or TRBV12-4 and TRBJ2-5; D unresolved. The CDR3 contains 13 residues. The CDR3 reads CASNLIVQETQYF. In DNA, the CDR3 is TGTGCCAGCAATTTAATCGTCCAAGAGACCCAGTACTTC.

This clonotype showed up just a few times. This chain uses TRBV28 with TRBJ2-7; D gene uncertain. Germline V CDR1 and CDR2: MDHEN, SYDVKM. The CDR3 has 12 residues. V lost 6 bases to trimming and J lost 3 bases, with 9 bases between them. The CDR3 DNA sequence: TGTGCCAGCAGCGACTCCTTCTACGAGCAGTACTTC. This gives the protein CASSDSFYEQYF.

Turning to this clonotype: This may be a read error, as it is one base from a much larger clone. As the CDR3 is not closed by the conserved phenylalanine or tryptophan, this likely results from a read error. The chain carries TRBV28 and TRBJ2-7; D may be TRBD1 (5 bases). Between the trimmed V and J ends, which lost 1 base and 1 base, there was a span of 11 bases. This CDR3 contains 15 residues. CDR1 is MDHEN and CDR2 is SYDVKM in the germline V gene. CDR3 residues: CASSLLVSGSYEQYS. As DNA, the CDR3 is TGTGCCAGCAGTTTATTGGTGTCAGGGTCCTACGAGCAGTACTCC.

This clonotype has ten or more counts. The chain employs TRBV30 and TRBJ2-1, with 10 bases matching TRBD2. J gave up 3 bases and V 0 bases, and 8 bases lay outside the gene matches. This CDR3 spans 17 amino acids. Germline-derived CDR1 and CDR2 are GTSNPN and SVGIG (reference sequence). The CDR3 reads CAWSVNGAGGFYNEQFF. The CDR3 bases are TGTGCCTGGAGTGTAAACGGAGCGGGAGGGTTCTACAATGAGCAGTTCTTC.

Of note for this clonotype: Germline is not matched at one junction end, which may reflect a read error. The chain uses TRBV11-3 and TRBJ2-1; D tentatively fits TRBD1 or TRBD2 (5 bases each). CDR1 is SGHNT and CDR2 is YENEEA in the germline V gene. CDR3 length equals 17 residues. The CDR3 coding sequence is TGTACCAGCGGACCTGAGGGGAGCGTCCGCTCCTACAATGAGCAGTTCTTC. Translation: CTSGPEGSVRSYNEQFF.

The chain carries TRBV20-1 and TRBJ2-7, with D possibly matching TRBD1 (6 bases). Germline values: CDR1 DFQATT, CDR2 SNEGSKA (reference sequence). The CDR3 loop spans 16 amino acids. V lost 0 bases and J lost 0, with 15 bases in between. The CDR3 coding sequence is TGCAGTGCTAGAGATCAGGGGATAATTGTCTCCTACGAGCAGTACTTC. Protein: CSARDQGIIVSYEQYF.

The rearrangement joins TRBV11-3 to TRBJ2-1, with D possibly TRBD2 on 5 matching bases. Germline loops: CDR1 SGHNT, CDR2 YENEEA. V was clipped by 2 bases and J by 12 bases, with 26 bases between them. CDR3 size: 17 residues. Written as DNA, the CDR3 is TGTGCCAGCAGCTTAAGATCCGGACCAGCGGCCTACAGCGTGCAGTTCTTC. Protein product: CASSLRSGPAAYSVQFF.

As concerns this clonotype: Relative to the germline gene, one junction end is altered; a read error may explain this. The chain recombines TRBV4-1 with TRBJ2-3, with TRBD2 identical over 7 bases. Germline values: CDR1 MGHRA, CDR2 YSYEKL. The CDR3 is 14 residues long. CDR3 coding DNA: TGCACCAGCAGCCCGGGGGGTGCGGGTTATACGCAGTATTTT. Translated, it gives CTSSPGGAGYTQYF.

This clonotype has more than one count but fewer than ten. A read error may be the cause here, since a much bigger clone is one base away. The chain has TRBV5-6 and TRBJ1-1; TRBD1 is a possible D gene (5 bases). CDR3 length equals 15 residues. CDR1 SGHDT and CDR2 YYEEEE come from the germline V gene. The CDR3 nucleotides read TGTGCCAGCAGCTTCGGGGCCAAGAGCAACACTGAAGCTTCCTTT. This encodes CASSFGAKSNTEASF.

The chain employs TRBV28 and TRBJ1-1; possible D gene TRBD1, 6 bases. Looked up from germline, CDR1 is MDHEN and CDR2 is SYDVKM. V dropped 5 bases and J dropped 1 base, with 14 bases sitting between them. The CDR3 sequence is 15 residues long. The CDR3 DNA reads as TGTGCCAGCAGTCGCCGGGGGGCGAGGAACACTGAAGCTTTCTTT. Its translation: CASSRRGARNTEAFF. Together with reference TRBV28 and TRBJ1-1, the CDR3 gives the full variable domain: DVKVTQSSRYLVKRTGEKVFLECVQDMDHENMFWYRQDPGLGLRLIYFSYDVKMKEKGDIPEGYSVSREKKERFSLILESASTNQTSMYLCASSRRGARNTEAFFGQGTRLTVV.

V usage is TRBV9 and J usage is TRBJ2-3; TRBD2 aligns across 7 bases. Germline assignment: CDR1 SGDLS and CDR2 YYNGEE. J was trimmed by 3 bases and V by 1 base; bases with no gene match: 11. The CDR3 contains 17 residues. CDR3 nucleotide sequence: TGTGCCAGCAGCGTAAGACCCAGCGGGAAGGGGACAGATACGCAGTATTTT. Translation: CASSVRPSGKGTDTQYF.

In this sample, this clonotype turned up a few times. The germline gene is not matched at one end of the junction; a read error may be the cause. The CDR3, as DNA: TGCAGCGTTGAAGATATCGACAAGGGAGGACCAGATACGCAGTTTTTT. It yields the protein CSVEDIDKGGPDTQFF. The chain is built from TRBV29-1 and TRBJ2-3, with a possible D match to TRBD2 (6 bases). This CDR3 is 16 amino acids long. Germline loops: CDR1 SQVTM, CDR2 ANQGSEA.

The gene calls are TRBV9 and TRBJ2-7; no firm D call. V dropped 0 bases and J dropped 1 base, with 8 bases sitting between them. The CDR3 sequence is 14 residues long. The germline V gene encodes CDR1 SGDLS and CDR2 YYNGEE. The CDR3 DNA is TGTGCCAGCAGCGTAGCGGAGCTTTCCTACGAGCAGTACTTC. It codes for CASSVAELSYEQYF.